The rows below give T cell receptor beta chains drawn from one sample of a study of blood T cell repertoires in COVID-19. The table came from immunoSEQ multiplex PCR; TCRdb's copy has only in-frame clones and leaves some out. The sample yields 110,000 to 150,000 clones, 85% seen once. Material for sequencing was peripheral blood. Source of these receptors: a man in his forties or fifties with acute or convalescent COVID-19. Each CDR3 is given with its conserved first and last residue. The order of the fields is D gene, V gene, clone size, J gene, CDR3 protein, CDR3 DNA. A D gene is named only where the DNA matches it firmly. Some rows mark clone size as missing; the rest say once, few, many or name a class of expanded clone.

D gene: -; V gene: TRBV6-5; clone size: -; J gene: TRBJ1-1; CDR3 protein: CASSLQPGYTEAFF; CDR3 DNA: TGTGCCAGCAGTCTACAACCGGGGTACACTGAAGCTTTCTTT
D gene: TRBD2; V gene: TRBV19; clone size: few; J gene: TRBJ2-3; CDR3 protein: CASRQRRTSGSTDTQYF; CDR3 DNA: TGTGCCAGTAGGCAAAGACGGACTAGCGGAAGCACAGATACGCAGTATTTT
D gene: TRBD2; V gene: TRBV5-1; clone size: once; J gene: TRBJ2-5; CDR3 protein: CASSSTGTIRETQYF; CDR3 DNA: TGCGCCAGCAGCTCCACCGGGACTATTAGAGAGACCCAGTACTTC
D gene: -; V gene: TRBV11-2; clone size: -; J gene: TRBJ2-7; CDR3 protein: CASSLEAAYEQYF; CDR3 DNA: TGTGCCAGCAGCTTAGAGGCAGCCTACGAGCAGTACTTC
D gene: -; V gene: TRBV6-5; clone size: -; J gene: TRBJ1-1; CDR3 protein: CASGFADSEAFF; CDR3 DNA: TGTGCCAGCGGCTTCGCGGACAGTGAAGCTTTCTTT
D gene: -; V gene: TRBV7-9; clone size: -; J gene: TRBJ2-1; CDR3 protein: CASSLLSGAYNEQFF; CDR3 DNA: TGTGCCAGCAGCTTGTTATCGGGGGCCTACAATGAGCAGTTCTTC
D gene: -; V gene: TRBV6-5; clone size: -; J gene: TRBJ1-5; CDR3 protein: CASSRVRVNQPQHF; CDR3 DNA: TGTGCCAGCAGTAGGGTCAGGGTCAATCAGCCCCAGCATTTT
D gene: -; V gene: TRBV15; clone size: -; J gene: TRBJ1-5; CDR3 protein: CATSRDVAGNQPQHF; CDR3 DNA: TGTGCCACCAGCAGAGATGTGGCAGGCAATCAGCCCCAGCATTTT
D gene: TRBD2; V gene: TRBV19; clone size: -; J gene: TRBJ2-3; CDR3 protein: CASSTDLAEKEYF; CDR3 DNA: TGTGCCAGTAGTACAGACCTAGCGGAGAAAGAGTATTTT
D gene: TRBD2; V gene: TRBV5-1; clone size: -; J gene: TRBJ2-1; CDR3 protein: CASSDRGLAGGNEQFF; CDR3 DNA: TGCGCCAGCAGCGACCGGGGACTAGCGGGAGGAAATGAGCAGTTCTTC
D gene: TRBD1; V gene: TRBV6-5; clone size: few; J gene: TRBJ1-4; CDR3 protein: CASSPQGAANEKLFF; CDR3 DNA: TGTGCCAGCAGTCCCCAGGGGGCCGCTAATGAAAAACTGTTTTTT
D gene: -; V gene: TRBV5-1; clone size: -; J gene: TRBJ2-3; CDR3 protein: CASSQTETSTDTQYF; CDR3 DNA: TGCGCCAGCAGTCAGACTGAAACTAGCACAGATACGCAGTATTTT
D gene: TRBD1; V gene: TRBV5-4; clone size: -; J gene: TRBJ1-1; CDR3 protein: CASSSPHRGETEAFF; CDR3 DNA: TGTGCCAGCAGCTCGCCCCACAGGGGTGAGACTGAAGCTTTCTTT
D gene: TRBD1; V gene: TRBV18; clone size: -; J gene: TRBJ1-2; CDR3 protein: CASSPTGAGYGYTF; CDR3 DNA: TGTGCCAGCTCGCCCACAGGGGCGGGCTATGGCTACACCTTC
D gene: -; V gene: TRBV6-5; clone size: -; J gene: TRBJ1-2; CDR3 protein: CASSPRGPDGYTF; CDR3 DNA: TGTGCCAGCAGTCCCAGGGGTCCAGATGGCTACACCTTC
D gene: TRBD1; V gene: TRBV7-2; clone size: -; J gene: TRBJ2-2; CDR3 protein: CASSLGGQGTHGELFF; CDR3 DNA: TGTGCCAGCAGCTTAGGCGGACAGGGTACGCACGGGGAGCTGTTTTTT
D gene: -; V gene: TRBV2; clone size: -; J gene: TRBJ1-5; CDR3 protein: CASSRDTLVDQPQHF; CDR3 DNA: TGTGCCAGCAGTCGGGACACACTCGTTGATCAGCCCCAGCATTTT
D gene: -; V gene: TRBV19; clone size: -; J gene: TRBJ2-2; CDR3 protein: CASSTSSQGFGELFF; CDR3 DNA: TGTGCCAGTAGTACATCGAGCCAGGGGTTCGGGGAGCTGTTTTTT
D gene: TRBD1; V gene: TRBV12-5; clone size: -; J gene: TRBJ1-6; CDR3 protein: CASGLVGQGFGQGDSPLHF; CDR3 DNA: TGTGCTAGTGGTTTGGTCGGACAGGGATTTGGCCAGGGGGATTCACCCCTCCACTTT
D gene: TRBD1; V gene: TRBV3-1/TRBV3-2; clone size: -; J gene: TRBJ1-5; CDR3 protein: CASSPPGGQPQHF; CDR3 DNA: TGTGCCAGCAGCCCCCCAGGGGGTCAGCCCCAGCATTTT
D gene: TRBD1; V gene: TRBV19; clone size: -; J gene: TRBJ1-6; CDR3 protein: CASSPGQGFSPLHF; CDR3 DNA: TGTGCCAGTAGTCCGGGACAGGGATTTTCACCCCTCCACTTT
D gene: -; V gene: TRBV5-4; clone size: -; J gene: TRBJ2-5; CDR3 protein: CASSLSGGESETQYF; CDR3 DNA: TGTGCCAGCAGCCTCTCCGGAGGGGAATCCGAGACCCAGTACTTC
D gene: -; V gene: TRBV19; clone size: -; J gene: TRBJ1-2; CDR3 protein: CASTAGKLTYGYTF; CDR3 DNA: TGTGCCAGTACGGCGGGGAAACTCACCTATGGCTACACCTTC
D gene: TRBD2; V gene: TRBV4-1; clone size: once; J gene: TRBJ2-1; CDR3 protein: CASSLAGYNEQFF; CDR3 DNA: TGCGCCAGCAGCCTAGCGGGCTACAATGAGCAGTTCTTC
D gene: TRBD1; V gene: TRBV11-2; clone size: -; J gene: TRBJ1-2; CDR3 protein: CASSLPGQVYGYTF; CDR3 DNA: TGTGCCAGCAGCTTACCGGGACAGGTCTATGGCTACACCTTC
D gene: -; V gene: TRBV2; clone size: -; J gene: TRBJ1-2; CDR3 protein: CASSLGVDYGYTF; CDR3 DNA: TGTGCCAGCAGTCTCGGTGTCGACTATGGCTACACCTTC